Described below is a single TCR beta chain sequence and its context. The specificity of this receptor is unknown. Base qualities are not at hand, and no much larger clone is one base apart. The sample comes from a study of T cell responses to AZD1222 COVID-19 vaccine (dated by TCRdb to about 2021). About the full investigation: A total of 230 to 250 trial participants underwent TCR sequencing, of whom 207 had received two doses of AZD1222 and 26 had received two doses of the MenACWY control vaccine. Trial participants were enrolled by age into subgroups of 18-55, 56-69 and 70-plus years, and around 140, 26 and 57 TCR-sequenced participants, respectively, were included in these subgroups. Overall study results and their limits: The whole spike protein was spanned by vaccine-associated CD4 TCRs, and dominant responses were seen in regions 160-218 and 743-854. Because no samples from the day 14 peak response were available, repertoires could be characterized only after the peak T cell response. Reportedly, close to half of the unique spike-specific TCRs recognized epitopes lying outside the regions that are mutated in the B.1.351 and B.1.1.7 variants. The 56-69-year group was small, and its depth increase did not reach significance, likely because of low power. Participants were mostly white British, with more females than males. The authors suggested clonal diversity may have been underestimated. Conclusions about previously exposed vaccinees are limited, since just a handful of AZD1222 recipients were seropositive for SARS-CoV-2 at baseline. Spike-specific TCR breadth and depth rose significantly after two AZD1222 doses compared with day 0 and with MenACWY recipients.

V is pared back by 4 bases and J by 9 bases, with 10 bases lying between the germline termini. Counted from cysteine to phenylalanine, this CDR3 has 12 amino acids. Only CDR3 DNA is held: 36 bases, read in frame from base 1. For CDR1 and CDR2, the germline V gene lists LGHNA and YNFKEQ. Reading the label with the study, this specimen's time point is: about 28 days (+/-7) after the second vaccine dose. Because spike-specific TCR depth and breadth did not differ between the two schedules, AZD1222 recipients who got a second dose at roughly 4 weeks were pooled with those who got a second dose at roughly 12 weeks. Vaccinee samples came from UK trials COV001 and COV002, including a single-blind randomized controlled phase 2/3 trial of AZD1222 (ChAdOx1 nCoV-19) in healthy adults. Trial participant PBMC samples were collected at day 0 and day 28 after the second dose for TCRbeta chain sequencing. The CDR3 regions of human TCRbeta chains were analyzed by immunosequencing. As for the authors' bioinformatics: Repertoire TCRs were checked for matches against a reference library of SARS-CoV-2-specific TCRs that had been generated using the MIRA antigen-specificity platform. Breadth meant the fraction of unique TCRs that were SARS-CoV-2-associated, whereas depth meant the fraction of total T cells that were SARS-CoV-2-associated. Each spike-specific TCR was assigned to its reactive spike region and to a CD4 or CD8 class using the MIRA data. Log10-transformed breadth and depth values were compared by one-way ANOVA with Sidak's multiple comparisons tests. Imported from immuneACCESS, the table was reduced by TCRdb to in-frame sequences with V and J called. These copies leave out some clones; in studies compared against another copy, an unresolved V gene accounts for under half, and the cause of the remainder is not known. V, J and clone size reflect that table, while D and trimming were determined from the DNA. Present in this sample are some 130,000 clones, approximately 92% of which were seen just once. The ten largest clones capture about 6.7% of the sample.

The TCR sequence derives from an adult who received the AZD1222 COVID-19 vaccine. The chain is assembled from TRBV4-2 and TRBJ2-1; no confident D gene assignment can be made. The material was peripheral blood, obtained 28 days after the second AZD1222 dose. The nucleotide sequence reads TGTGCCAGCAGCCTGGGCGGCAGTGAGCAGTTCTTC. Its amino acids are CASSLGGSEQFF.